A selection of T cell receptor beta chains follows, all from one sample in a study of blood T cells in healthy people across ages. TCRdb re-called the 5' RACE reads with MiXCR, one entry per CDR3 protein. The repertoire holds around 800,000 distinct CDR3 sequences, with approximately 24% as singletons. This sample was also put to use in a study of T cells of mothers and their children.

The material sequenced was blood. All receptors come from a boy aged 5 to 17 in good health. Both conserved end residues are part of each CDR3. The D gene is left open where the match is weak. Rows give clone size only sometimes, using once, few, many, or a class for an expanded clone.

TRBJ2-7	TRBV28	few	-	TGTGCCAGCAGCTCAGGGTTCCACGAGCAGTACTTC	CASSSGFHEQYF
TRBJ1-1	TRBV25-1	few	-	TGTGCCAGCAGTGAACCAGACACTGAAGCTTTCTTT	CASSEPDTEAFF
TRBJ1-1	TRBV28	-	-	TGTGCCAGCAGTCCCACCGAGAATTTGAACACTGAAGCTTTCTTT	CASSPTENLNTEAFF
TRBJ2-7	TRBV9	-	TRBD2	TGTGCCAGCAGTGCCGGACTAGCGGTTGTTCACGAGCAGTACTTC	CASSAGLAVVHEQYF
TRBJ2-5	TRBV6-2/TRBV6-3	few	-	TGTGCCAGCAGCTACTCAGAGACTGGCCGCGAGACCCAGTACTTC	CASSYSETGRETQYF
TRBJ2-7	TRBV28	few	TRBD2	TGTGCCAGCAGGCGGGGACTAGCGGGGAGACACTACGAGCAGTACTTC	CASRRGLAGRHYEQYF
TRBJ2-1	TRBV6-5	-	TRBD2	TGTGCCAGCAGTTATCTAGCGGGGGACGAGCAGTTCTTC	CASSYLAGDEQFF
TRBJ1-2	TRBV29-1	-	-	TGCAGCGTTTCTGGGTCTAACTATGGCTACACCTTC	CSVSGSNYGYTF
TRBJ1-1	TRBV5-6	-	TRBD1	TGTGCCAGCAGCCCCCCGCCGACAGGGTGTGAAGCTTTCTTT	CASSPPPTGCEAFF
TRBJ1-2	TRBV2	-	-	TGTGCCAGCAGGGGGGAGGAGTATGGCTACACCTTC	CASRGEEYGYTF
TRBJ2-2	TRBV20-1	-	TRBD1	TGCAGTGCTCGGGACAGTCAGAACACCGGGGAGCTGTTTTTT	CSARDSQNTGELFF
TRBJ2-7	TRBV9	-	TRBD1	TGTGCCAGCAGCGTAGGGCCGGGGCAGGGGGCTTACGAGCAGTACTTC	CASSVGPGQGAYEQYF
TRBJ2-5	TRBV7-9	few	TRBD1	TGTGCCAGCAGCTTAGCGGACAGGCAAGAGACCCAGTACTTC	CASSLADRQETQYF
TRBJ2-1	TRBV7-3	-	TRBD1	TGTGCCAGCAGTTCGGACAGGGGAAACTACAATGAGCAGTTCTTC	CASSSDRGNYNEQFF
TRBJ2-2	TRBV27	few	TRBD1	TGTGCCAGCAGTTTATCGCGAATGACAGGGTTGGGGGAGCTGTTTTTT	CASSLSRMTGLGELFF
TRBJ2-5	TRBV7-9	-	-	TGTGCCAGCAGCGCAGGGTTTGGCGGGGAGACCCAGTACTTC	CASSAGFGGETQYF
TRBJ2-6	TRBV5-1	-	-	TGCGCCAGCAGCTTGGATCATGTGGCTGTTTACTCTGGGGCCAACGTCCTGACTTTC	CASSLDHVAVYSGANVLTF
TRBJ2-7	TRBV5-1	few	-	TGCGCCAGCAGATTGGGCCCGACCGAGCAGTACTTC	CASRLGPTEQYF
TRBJ2-1	TRBV5-4	-	-	TGTGCCAGCAGCGCGGACGTGACCTACAATGAGCAGTTCTTC	CASSADVTYNEQFF
TRBJ2-1	TRBV29-1	few	TRBD2	TGCAGCGTCTCGGGACTAGCTAAAAATGAGCAGTTCTTC	CSVSGLAKNEQFF
TRBJ1-1	TRBV12-3/TRBV12-4	few	-	TGTGCCAGCAGTTTTCTCGGGCGTGAAGCTTTCTTT	CASSFLGREAFF
TRBJ2-5	TRBV14	-	TRBD2	TGTGCCAGCAGCCCTCCTGGGACTAGCGGGGCCGAGACCCAGTACTTC	CASSPPGTSGAETQYF
TRBJ1-2	TRBV20-1	-	TRBD1	TGCAGTGCTATAGGTCAGGGGGCGGGTTATGGCTACACCTTC	CSAIGQGAGYGYTF
TRBJ2-5	TRBV7-2	-	-	TGTGCCAGCATCATCGCGGACTTGGGGTCGGTCTTTCACCAAGAGACCCAGTACTTC	CASIIADLGSVFHQETQYF
TRBJ1-2	TRBV29-1	-	TRBD1	TGCAGCGTTGAACCGTGGGACAGCTACAATGGCTACACCTTC	CSVEPWDSYNGYTF
TRBJ2-1	TRBV30	few	TRBD2	TGTGCCTGGAGTGTAATGGACGCGGGGGATGAGCAGTTCTTC	CAWSVMDAGDEQFF
TRBJ2-7	TRBV3-1	-	TRBD1	TGTGCCAGCAGCCAAGTATACCCGAACACAGGGGGGTCCCACGAGCAGTACTTC	CASSQVYPNTGGSHEQYF
TRBJ2-4	TRBV3-1	-	TRBD1	TGTGCCAGCAGCCAACATGACAGGGGGCGGATGGACATTCAGTACTTC	CASSQHDRGRMDIQYF
TRBJ2-4	TRBV4-1	few	TRBD1	TGCGCCAGCAGCCAAGGGCCGGGACAGGGGGTAAACATTCAGTACTTC	CASSQGPGQGVNIQYF
TRBJ1-1	TRBV4-1	few	-	TGCGCCAGCAGCCAAGGGCGTAGGACTGAAGCTTTCTTT	CASSQGRRTEAFF
TRBJ2-3	TRBV24-1	few	-	TGTGCCACCAGTGACCCCGGGGGCGGAGATACGCAGTATTTT	CATSDPGGGDTQYF
TRBJ2-7	TRBV20-1	few	TRBD1	TGCAGTGCTACTCCCGGGACAGGGCGAATCTACGAGCAGTACTTC	CSATPGTGRIYEQYF
TRBJ1-4	TRBV12-5	-	-	TGTGCTAGTGGTTCGCCGGCCTTTAATGAAAAACTGTTTTTT	CASGSPAFNEKLFF
TRBJ2-4	TRBV7-9	few	TRBD2	TGTGCCAGCAGCTTGGTAGGGGAGGGCAACATTCAGTACTTC	CASSLVGEGNIQYF
TRBJ1-2	TRBV12-3/TRBV12-4	-	TRBD1	TGTGCCAGCAGTGGGGAGGGACAGGGGCACGGCTACACCTTC	CASSGEGQGHGYTF
TRBJ1-6	TRBV5-1	few	TRBD1	TGCGCCAGCAGCCGCCGACCGGGACAGGGTGATTCACCCCTCCACTTT	CASSRRPGQGDSPLHF
TRBJ2-1	TRBV20-1	-	-	TGCAGTGCTAGAGATGAGCTAGTCTACAATGAGCAGTTCTTC	CSARDELVYNEQFF
TRBJ2-5	TRBV3-1	-	-	TGTGCCAGCAGCCAAGATTGGGGGACTCCTCCGGGGACCCAGTACTTC	CASSQDWGTPPGTQYF
TRBJ2-1	TRBV4-3	-	TRBD2	TGCGCCAGCAGCTCCGGACTAGCGGATAGCTCCTACAATGAGCAGTTCTTC	CASSSGLADSSYNEQFF
TRBJ2-4	TRBV28	many	-	TGTGCCAGCAGTCCTTTGGACAGTAAAAACATTCAGTACTTC	CASSPLDSKNIQYF
TRBJ2-5	TRBV20-1	once	-	TGCAGTGCTAGAAGGTTGGGGAGGGGGCCCTCGGAGACCCAGTACTTC	CSARRLGRGPSETQYF
TRBJ1-4	TRBV6-1	-	TRBD1	TGTGCCAGCAGTGCGAGACAGGGGGCAGCCCGGGCAGAAAAACTGTTTTTT	CASSARQGAARAEKLFF
TRBJ1-2	TRBV6-2/TRBV6-3	-	-	TGTGCCAGCAGTTACAGAAACTATGGCTACACCTTC	CASSYRNYGYTF
TRBJ2-3	TRBV6-5	few	-	TGTGCCAGCAGTTACTCTGGACCAAACTTCGCGCAGTATTTT	CASSYSGPNFAQYF
TRBJ2-3	TRBV20-1	-	-	TGCAGTGCTAGTTGGACTGCAGATACGCAGTATTTT	CSASWTADTQYF
TRBJ2-5	TRBV6-5	-	-	TGTGCCAGCAGACGACAGAAGTACCAAGAGACCCAGTACTTC	CASRRQKYQETQYF